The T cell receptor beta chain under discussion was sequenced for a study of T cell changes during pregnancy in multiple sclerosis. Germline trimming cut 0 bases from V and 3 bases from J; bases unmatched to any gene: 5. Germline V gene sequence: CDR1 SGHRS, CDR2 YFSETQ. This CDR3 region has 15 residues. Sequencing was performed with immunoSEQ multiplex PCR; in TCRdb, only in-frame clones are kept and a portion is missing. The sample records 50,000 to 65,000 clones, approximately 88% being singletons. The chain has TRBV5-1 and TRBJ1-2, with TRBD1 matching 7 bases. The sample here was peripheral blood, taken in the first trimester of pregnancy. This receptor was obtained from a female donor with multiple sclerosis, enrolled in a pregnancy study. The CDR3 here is CASSLDRGRDYGYTF. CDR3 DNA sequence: TGCGCCAGCAGCTTGGATAGGGGGCGCGACTATGGCTACACCTTC.